This TCR beta chain was retrieved from a study of patients and donors after allogeneic stem cell transplantation. TCRdb itself ran the RT-PCR reads through MiXCR, one entry per CDR3 protein. The top ten clones hold 26% of a sample with fewer than 75,000 distinct CDR3 sequences, less than 30% of them seen once. This CDR3 has 13 amino acids. V lost 0 bases and J lost 1, with 4 bases in between. Germline CDR1 and CDR2: SGHRS and YFSETQ. Sample: blood, either unsorted or a sorted T cell fraction (not recorded which). V gene TRBV5-1 combines with J gene TRBJ2-5; no clear D gene. The sequence came from a human donor who was either an allogeneic HSCT recipient or a stem cell or donor lymphocyte infusion donor (not recorded which). It is not recorded whose cells these are; they may come from a transplant donor. The CDR3 bases are TGCGCCAGCAGCTTGGTTCCCCAAGAGACCCAGTACTTC. This translates into CASSLVPQETQYF.